Listed below are T cell receptor beta chains from one sample, sequenced in a study of OX40 agonist ivuxolimab in advanced cancers. Method: immunoSEQ multiplex PCR; TCRdb's copy keeps in-frame clones and lacks some. The data contain tens of thousands of clones, just under 90% of them singletons. Sequencing was performed on CD4+ or CD8+ T cells sorted from blood, taken in a trial of the OX40 agonist ivuxolimab. These receptors were obtained from an adult with an advanced solid tumor such as melanoma, head and neck, liver or kidney cancer. Both conserved end residues are part of each CDR3. Each record gives: CDR3 DNA, CDR3 protein, clone size, J gene, V gene, D gene. The D gene is left open where the match is weak. Not every row has a clone size; where given, it reads once, few, many or a size class.

cdr3_nt: TGTGCCAGCAGTGCCCTAGGGACAGATACGCAGTATTTT
cdr3_aa: CASSALGTDTQYF
clone_size: .
j_call: TRBJ2-3
v_call: TRBV27
d_call: .

cdr3_nt: TGTGCCTGGAGTGTACAGGTGAATCAGCCCCAGCATTTT
cdr3_aa: CAWSVQVNQPQHF
clone_size: few
j_call: TRBJ1-5
v_call: TRBV30
d_call: .

cdr3_nt: TGTGCCAGCAGCCCAGTAGAGGGTTCAGAGGTCTACGAGCAGTACTTC
cdr3_aa: CASSPVEGSEVYEQYF
clone_size: .
j_call: TRBJ2-7
v_call: TRBV9
d_call: .

cdr3_nt: TGCGCCAGCAGCCAATGGGGTAGCGGGAGGGCCGTAGATACGCAGTATTTT
cdr3_aa: CASSQWGSGRAVDTQYF
clone_size: .
j_call: TRBJ2-3
v_call: TRBV4-1
d_call: TRBD2

cdr3_nt: TGTGCCAGCAGTGAAAGTTGGGCAGATACGGCAAAGAACACTGAAGCTTTCTTT
cdr3_aa: CASSESWADTAKNTEAFF
clone_size: .
j_call: TRBJ1-1
v_call: TRBV6-4
d_call: .

cdr3_nt: TGCGCCAGCAGCGAACGGACAGGGGGGACCTACGAGCAGTACTTC
cdr3_aa: CASSERTGGTYEQYF
clone_size: .
j_call: TRBJ2-7
v_call: TRBV4-1
d_call: TRBD1

cdr3_nt: TGTGCCAGCAGCCCCCCTACAGGGAACGAGCAGTACTTC
cdr3_aa: CASSPPTGNEQYF
clone_size: .
j_call: TRBJ2-7
v_call: TRBV7-9
d_call: .

cdr3_nt: TGTGCCAGCAGTGAGGACAGCTCTGGGGCCAACGTCCTGACTTTC
cdr3_aa: CASSEDSSGANVLTF
clone_size: .
j_call: TRBJ2-6
v_call: TRBV6-1
d_call: .

cdr3_nt: TGTGCCAGCAGCTTGGCCAGAGCGATACCCAACTATGGCTACACCTTC
cdr3_aa: CASSLARAIPNYGYTF
clone_size: .
j_call: TRBJ1-2
v_call: TRBV5-6
d_call: .

cdr3_nt: TGTGCCAGCAGCCGGGTTCCTGGGATTGCGGATACGCAGTATTTT
cdr3_aa: CASSRVPGIADTQYF
clone_size: .
j_call: TRBJ2-3
v_call: TRBV7-9
d_call: .

cdr3_nt: TGTGCCAGCAGCTTAACCGGGGACTATGAGCAGTACTTC
cdr3_aa: CASSLTGDYEQYF
clone_size: .
j_call: TRBJ2-7
v_call: TRBV11-2
d_call: TRBD2

cdr3_nt: TGTGCCAGCAGTTACGATGGCAACATGAACACTGAAGCTTTCTTT
cdr3_aa: CASSYDGNMNTEAFF
clone_size: .
j_call: TRBJ1-1
v_call: TRBV6-5
d_call: .

cdr3_nt: TGCACCAGCAGCTACTCCGGGCCCTACGAGCAGTACTTC
cdr3_aa: CTSSYSGPYEQYF
clone_size: .
j_call: TRBJ2-7
v_call: TRBV1
d_call: .

cdr3_nt: TGTGCCAGCAGCCCATCCTACGAGCAGTACTTC
cdr3_aa: CASSPSYEQYF
clone_size: once
j_call: TRBJ2-7
v_call: TRBV7-9
d_call: .

cdr3_nt: TGTGCCACCAGCAGAGTAGGGACAGGGTTAGGCGAGCAGTACTTC
cdr3_aa: CATSRVGTGLGEQYF
clone_size: once
j_call: TRBJ2-7
v_call: TRBV15
d_call: TRBD1

cdr3_nt: TGTGCCAGTAGTATGGGACAGGGGAGCACAGATACGCAGTATTTT
cdr3_aa: CASSMGQGSTDTQYF
clone_size: .
j_call: TRBJ2-3
v_call: TRBV19
d_call: TRBD1

cdr3_nt: TGTGCCAGCAGCGCAGGGGGGTCAGGAGATCAGCCCCAGCATTTT
cdr3_aa: CASSAGGSGDQPQHF
clone_size: .
j_call: TRBJ1-5
v_call: TRBV9
d_call: TRBD1

cdr3_nt: TGTGCCAGCAGTGAAGAGTCCGGGGAGCTGTTTTTT
cdr3_aa: CASSEESGELFF
clone_size: .
j_call: TRBJ2-2
v_call: TRBV2
d_call: .

cdr3_nt: TGTGCCAGTGCAAGGGGACTAGGATTAGATACGCAGTATTTT
cdr3_aa: CASARGLGLDTQYF
clone_size: medium-sized
j_call: TRBJ2-3
v_call: TRBV11-2
d_call: TRBD2

cdr3_nt: TGCGCCAGCAGTGAAGGGACACGGACTAGCGGGAAGAGCTCCTACAATGAGCAGTTCTTC
cdr3_aa: CASSEGTRTSGKSSYNEQFF
clone_size: .
j_call: TRBJ2-1
v_call: TRBV10-2
d_call: TRBD2

cdr3_nt: TGCGCCAGCAGCCATACTAACACAGGGGCCGGGGAGCTGTTTTTT
cdr3_aa: CASSHTNTGAGELFF
clone_size: .
j_call: TRBJ2-2
v_call: TRBV5-1
d_call: TRBD1

cdr3_nt: TGTGCCAGCAGCTGGCGGCGGGGTCTTAACGTCCTGACTTTC
cdr3_aa: CASSWRRGLNVLTF
clone_size: .
j_call: TRBJ2-6
v_call: TRBV5-8
d_call: .

cdr3_nt: TGTGCCAGCAGTTTAAGGGGGGCAGGTCGCTACGAGCAGTACTTC
cdr3_aa: CASSLRGAGRYEQYF
clone_size: .
j_call: TRBJ2-7
v_call: TRBV27
d_call: .

cdr3_nt: TGTGCCAGCAGGTTGGACTATGGCTACACCTTC
cdr3_aa: CASRLDYGYTF
clone_size: few
j_call: TRBJ1-2
v_call: TRBV11-2
d_call: .

cdr3_nt: TGCGCCAGCAGCTTGGTTCAGGGGGCCGTGTATGAGCAGTTCTTC
cdr3_aa: CASSLVQGAVYEQFF
clone_size: .
j_call: TRBJ2-1
v_call: TRBV5-1
d_call: TRBD1

cdr3_nt: TGTGCCAGCAGCGCCGAGGGACAGGGTGTGGGATCCTACGAGCAGTACTTC
cdr3_aa: CASSAEGQGVGSYEQYF
clone_size: .
j_call: TRBJ2-7
v_call: TRBV9
d_call: TRBD1

cdr3_nt: TGTGCCAGTAGTACAGGTGGCGCGAACACTGAAGCTTTCTTT
cdr3_aa: CASSTGGANTEAFF
clone_size: once
j_call: TRBJ1-1
v_call: TRBV19
d_call: .

cdr3_nt: TGTGCCAGCGGCGCGGGTACCTACAATGAGCAGTTCTTC
cdr3_aa: CASGAGTYNEQFF
clone_size: .
j_call: TRBJ2-1
v_call: TRBV9
d_call: .

cdr3_nt: TGTGCCAGCAGCGTTGAGACAGGGGGGTGGTACGAGCAGTACTTC
cdr3_aa: CASSVETGGWYEQYF
clone_size: .
j_call: TRBJ2-7
v_call: TRBV9
d_call: TRBD1